The 30 T cell receptor beta chains in this list originate from one sample, sequenced in a study of shared clonotypes between healthy human individuals (dated by TCRdb to about 2020). Library construction relied on the immunoSEQ multiplex PCR assay. The source is immuneACCESS, and TCRdb retained only in-frame sequences with V and J called. Part of the clones is not carried over; for the studies checked, unresolved V genes explain less than half of this, and the remainder is unexplained. The sample table shows roughly 550,000 clones, and 95% to 96% are seen once. 0.11% of the sample is in the top ten clones. For the CD8 naive samples, CD45RO-negative cells were positively selected for CCR7, yielding a CD45RA+CCR7+ population from which TemRA cells were excluded. The sequencing input was naive CD8+ T cells sorted from blood. The meaning of the sample's cell subset or site label: CD45RA+CCR7+. These receptors originate from a woman aged 25-40 years in good health.

This sequence joins TRBV11-2 and TRBJ1-1; TRBD1 matches at 8 bases. Germline lookup yields CDR1 SGHAT and CDR2 FQNNGV. The CDR3 is 17 residues long. V gave up 2 bases and J gave up 0 bases; unmatched junction bases: 8. CDR3 residues: CASSLLWGDRLNTEAFF. In DNA, the CDR3 is TGTGCCAGCAGCTTACTTTGGGGGGACAGGTTGAACACTGAAGCTTTCTTT.

V gene TRBV19 combines with J gene TRBJ2-7, with D possibly matching TRBD1 (5 bases). Trimming stripped 6 bases from V and 6 bases from J, with 9 bases between. Germline CDR1 LNHDA, CDR2 SQIVND (reference sequence). This CDR3 comprises 11 residues. CDR3 residues: CASRAGREQYF. CDR3 DNA sequence: TGTGCCAGTAGGGCAGGGCGCGAGCAGTACTTC.

The V call is TRBV10-3, the J call TRBJ2-3; D ambiguous. This CDR3 comprises 13 residues. Germline CDR1 reads ENHRY; CDR2 reads SYGVKD. Between the trimmed V and J ends, which lost 8 bases and 3 bases, there was a span of 12 bases. The CDR3 sequence is CAIGQEDTDTQYF. CDR3 bases: TGTGCCATCGGGCAGGAAGATACAGATACGCAGTATTTT.

This chain links TRBV19 with TRBJ1-2; 7 bases are shared with TRBD1. This CDR3 contains 17 residues. Trimming took 5 bases from V and 2 from J; bases not matched to a gene: 14. Germline CDR1 reads LNHDA; CDR2 reads SQIVND (reference sequence). The CDR3 reads CASSPGQAPPINYGYTF. In DNA form, the CDR3 reads TGTGCCAGTAGTCCCGGACAGGCACCCCCGATAAACTATGGCTACACCTTC.

V and J are TRBV5-8 and TRBJ2-1; possibly TRBD1 for D (6 bases). The CDR3 is 14 residues long. The germline CDR1 and CDR2 sequences are SGHTS and YDEGEE. The V gene lost 0 bases and the J gene lost 5 bases, with 9 bases spanning the gap. Written as DNA, the CDR3 is TGTGCCAGCAGCTTGGGGACAGATAACAATGAGCAGTTCTTC. Protein product: CASSLGTDNNEQFF. Filled out from reference TRBV5-8 and TRBJ2-1, the complete variable domain reads EAGVTQSPTHLIKTRGQQATLRCSPISGHTSVYWYQQALGLGLQFLLWYDEGEERNRGNFPPRFSGRQFPNYSSELNVNALELEDSALYLCASSLGTDNNEQFFGPGTRLTVL.

The rearrangement links TRBV28 to TRBJ2-7, with 8 bases identical to TRBD2. Per germline, CDR1 MDHEN and CDR2 SYDVKM. This CDR3 spans 18 amino acids. The J segment lost 3 bases and the V segment lost 1 base, leaving 14 bases of the junction unmatched. The CDR3 is CASSLLREAHVLNYEQYF. The CDR3 DNA reads as TGTGCCAGCAGTTTATTGCGGGAGGCCCACGTGCTCAACTACGAGCAGTACTTC.

The chain employs TRBV27 and TRBJ2-3, with 7 bases matching TRBD2. The CDR3 is 16 residues long. The V gene's germline CDR1 is MNHEY and CDR2 SMNVEV (reference sequence). The junction had 15 bases not matched to a gene; V was cut back by 0 bases and J by 12 bases. The CDR3 region is CASSLSSGIALNLQYF. CDR3 bases: TGTGCCAGCAGTTTATCGAGCGGGATCGCTCTAAATCTTCAGTATTTT.

The V gene is TRBV25-1, the J gene TRBJ1-1, with D maybe TRBD1 (6 bases). There are 16 residues in the CDR3. Germline V lookup: CDR1 MGHDK, CDR2 SYGVNS. V was shortened by 4 bases and J by 4 bases, with 19 bases between the two germline ends. The CDR3 region has the DNA TGTGCCAGCAGTGGCGGGGGCGGAGCGGTGGGCACTGAAGCTTTCTTT. Its translation is CASSGGGGAVGTEAFF.

This chain joins TRBV18 and TRBJ2-3; tentatively, D is TRBD1 (5 bases). V gave up 2 bases and J gave up 3 bases, with 9 bases separating them. Germline loops: CDR1 KGHSH, CDR2 LQKENI. The CDR3 runs 14 residues. This chain's CDR3 is CASSPRGRTDTQYF. CDR3 sequence (DNA): TGTGCCAGCTCACCAAGGGGAAGGACAGATACGCAGTATTTT.

Worth noting for this clone: Other DNA sequences of this sample code for an identical CDR3. J is TRBJ2-7 and V is TRBV7-9; TRBD2 aligns across 11 bases. The trim removed 5 bases at V and 1 base at J, leaving 4 bases unmatched. Germline lookup yields CDR1 SEHNR and CDR2 FQNEAQ (reference sequence). The CDR3 runs to 15 residues. The CDR3 spells CASSAGTSGSYEQYF. The DNA for the CDR3 is TGTGCCAGCAGCGCTGGGACTAGCGGATCCTACGAGCAGTACTTC.

The chain links TRBV28 to TRBJ2-2; TRBD1 is a possible D gene (5 bases). V was shortened by 1 base and J by 4 bases, with 13 bases between the two germline ends. This CDR3 has 16 amino acids. Germline CDR1 and CDR2: MDHEN and SYDVKM. The CDR3 spells CASSLYFRQGTGELFF. In DNA form, the CDR3 reads TGTGCCAGCAGTTTATATTTCCGGCAGGGCACCGGGGAGCTGTTTTTT. Full variable domain (missing parts from reference TRBV28 and TRBJ2-2): DVKVTQSSRYLVKRTGEKVFLECVQDMDHENMFWYRQDPGLGLRLIYFSYDVKMKEKGDIPEGYSVSREKKERFSLILESASTNQTSMYLCASSLYFRQGTGELFFGEGSRLTVL.

The rearrangement links TRBV7-6 to TRBJ1-1, with 10 bases that match TRBD1. There are 16 residues in the CDR3. The germline V gene has CDR1 SGHVS and CDR2 FNYEAQ. The ends lost 5 bases at V and 4 bases at J; junction bases unmatched: 10. The CDR3 coding sequence is TGTGCCAGCAGCGCAGGACAGGGGGTTATCGGCACTGAAGCTTTCTTT. Translation gives CASSAGQGVIGTEAFF.

V gene TRBV2 combines with J gene TRBJ2-5; D not certain. The CDR3 covers 13 residues. V dropped 3 bases and J dropped 3 bases, with 8 bases sitting between them. Germline V gene data show CDR1 as SNHLY and CDR2 as FYNNEI. CDR3: CASSDWQKETQYF. The CDR3 DNA reads as TGTGCCAGCAGTGACTGGCAGAAAGAGACCCAGTACTTC.

This chain uses TRBV7-8 with TRBJ2-3; 9 bases fit TRBD2. This CDR3 comprises 17 residues. Trimming removed 3 bases from V and 2 bases from J; junction bases left unmatched: 9. Germline CDR1 reads SGHVS; CDR2 reads FQNEAQ. For the CDR3, the DNA is TGTGCCAGCAGCTTTCTTCCTAGCGGGATTACCACAGATACGCAGTATTTT. This encodes CASSFLPSGITTDTQYF.

CDR3 region: CASSTGGQGWNEQYF. In DNA, the CDR3 is TGTGCCAGCAGTACGGGGGGACAGGGCTGGAACGAGCAGTACTTC. The chain joins TRBV27 to TRBJ2-7; 9 nucleotides line up with TRBD1. The germline CDR1 and CDR2 sequences are MNHEY and SMNVEV (reference sequence). Trimming took 5 bases from V and 5 from J; bases not matched to a gene: 10. The CDR3 loop spans 15 amino acids.

The chain carries TRBV5-6 and TRBJ2-7, with 7 bases aligning to TRBD2. The germline V gene has CDR1 SGHDT and CDR2 YYEEEE. V was clipped by 3 bases and J by 0 bases; unmatched bases: 3. The CDR3 totals 14 residues. In DNA form, the CDR3 reads TGTGCCAGCAGCTGGGAGGGCCTCTCCTACGAGCAGTACTTC. Its translation is CASSWEGLSYEQYF.

The chain joins TRBV27 to TRBJ1-1; D unresolved. Trimming took 5 bases from V and 1 from J, leaving 8 bases between them. Germline V gene data show CDR1 as MNHEY and CDR2 as SMNVEV (reference sequence). This CDR3 spans 13 amino acids. CDR3 sequence (DNA): TGTGCCAGCAGTCCCCTGTGGAACACTGAAGCTTTCTTT. It is translated as CASSPLWNTEAFF.

This clone came up once. The chain links TRBV14 to TRBJ2-7; no firm D call. CDR1 and CDR2 (germline): SGHDN, FVKESK. This CDR3 is built from 12 residues. V lost 4 bases and J 6 bases, leaving 10 bases between the germline ends. The CDR3 protein is CASSRTGVEQYF. DNA for the CDR3: TGTGCCAGCAGCCGGACGGGTGTCGAGCAGTACTTC.

Note on this clone: Other DNA sequences in this sample translate to the same CDR3. This chain joins TRBV7-9 and TRBJ1-5, with D unclear. The CDR3 runs to 14 residues. Trimming stripped 3 bases from V and 3 bases from J, with 9 bases between. Germline V gene data show CDR1 as SEHNR and CDR2 as FQNEAQ (reference sequence). Written as DNA, the CDR3 is TGTGCCAGCAGCTTGGGAGGAACCAATCAGCCCCAGCATTTT. This translates into CASSLGGTNQPQHF.

This clone was observed a handful of times. The chain joins TRBV29-1 to TRBJ1-2; 7 nucleotides align to TRBD1. Trimming at V came to 0 bases and at J to 8 bases, leaving 3 bases not matched to a gene. CDR1 SQVTM and CDR2 ANQGSEA come from the germline V gene. The CDR3 contains 12 residues. DNA of the CDR3: TGCAGCGTTGAAGAGGGACAGACCGGCTACACCTTC. Translated, it gives CSVEEGQTGYTF.

The chain combines TRBV19 with TRBJ2-5, with D possibly being TRBD1 (5 bases). Germline lookup yields CDR1 LNHDA and CDR2 SQIVND (reference sequence). V gave up 3 bases and J gave up 4 bases, with 15 bases separating them. The CDR3 runs 15 residues. The CDR3 loop is CASSIFGAMGETQYF. CDR3 DNA sequence: TGTGCCAGTAGTATCTTTGGGGCAATGGGAGAGACCCAGTACTTC.

The chain links TRBV15 to TRBJ2-6; D unclear. The CDR3 contains 14 residues. Trimming took off 8 bases at V and 0 bases at J, with 8 bases between the two ends. CDR1 is LNHNV and CDR2 is YYDKDF in the germline V gene (reference sequence). This CDR3 reads CATHESSGANVLTF. The CDR3 DNA follows: TGTGCCACCCACGAGAGCTCTGGGGCCAACGTCCTGACTTTC.

This chain links TRBV6-5 with TRBJ1-2, with 9 bases that match TRBD1. The CDR3 totals 15 residues. Germline V gives CDR1 MNHEY, CDR2 SVGAGI. The J segment lost 7 bases and the V segment lost 3 bases, leaving 9 bases of the junction unmatched. The CDR3 spells CASSYTAGTGFGYTF. CDR3 DNA sequence: TGTGCCAGCAGTTATACCGCCGGGACAGGGTTTGGCTACACCTTC.

The genes are TRBV28 and TRBJ2-1; 10 bases match TRBD2. The CDR3 contains 15 residues. Trimming at V came to 2 bases and at J to 8 bases, leaving 6 bases not matched to a gene. Germline values: CDR1 MDHEN, CDR2 SYDVKM. CDR3 region: CASSLGSGRAHEQFF. In nucleotides, the CDR3 is TGTGCCAGCAGTTTAGGCAGCGGGAGGGCCCATGAGCAGTTCTTC.

The chain recombines TRBV4-2 with TRBJ1-1; tentatively, D is TRBD1 (5 bases). The CDR3 is made up of 15 amino acids. V lost 4 bases and J 4 bases, leaving 16 bases between the germline ends. Germline V gene data show CDR1 as LGHNA and CDR2 as YNFKEQ. The CDR3: CASSPDAGSGTEAFF. CDR3 nucleotide sequence: TGTGCCAGCAGCCCGGACGCAGGGTCAGGCACTGAAGCTTTCTTT.

CDR3 nucleotide sequence: TGTGCCAGCAGTGAGACTAGCGGGAGGTTTTCCTACGAGCAGTACTTC. As protein: CASSETSGRFSYEQYF. J is TRBJ2-7 and V is TRBV2, with TRBD2 identical over 13 bases. V lost 3 bases to trimming and J lost 1 base; unmatched junction nucleotides: 3. Germline lookup yields CDR1 SNHLY and CDR2 FYNNEI. This CDR3 region has 16 residues.

J is TRBJ2-7 and V is TRBV11-2; TRBD2 aligns across 9 bases. CDR1 is SGHAT and CDR2 is FQNNGV in the germline V gene. This CDR3 contains 12 residues. The junction had 3 bases not matched to a gene; V was cut back by 10 bases and J by 2 bases. CDR3 bases: TGTGCCACTAGCGGGACCCCCTACGAGCAGTACTTC. This codes for CATSGTPYEQYF.

The chain uses TRBV7-8 and TRBJ2-1, with 8 bases identical to TRBD2. Trimming cost V 0 bases and J 8 bases; bases outside gene matches: 15. The V gene's germline CDR1 is SGHVS and CDR2 FQNEAQ. CDR3 length: 18 residues. Written as DNA, the CDR3 is TGTGCCAGCAGCTTAGCCACCCCCGGGACTAGAGGTATGGATGAGCAGTTCTTC. Its protein product is CASSLATPGTRGMDEQFF.

The genes are TRBV9 and TRBJ1-1, with D unresolved. This CDR3 spans 15 amino acids. V lost 0 bases, J lost 0 bases, and 9 bases lay in between. The germline CDR1 and CDR2 sequences are SGDLS and YYNGEE. The CDR3: CASSVGPDLNTEAFF. In DNA, the CDR3 is TGTGCCAGCAGCGTAGGCCCAGATTTGAACACTGAAGCTTTCTTT.

V usage is TRBV6-4 and J usage is TRBJ2-7; D remains ambiguous. The V gene lost 3 bases and the J gene lost 7 bases, with 16 bases spanning the gap. CDR3 length equals 14 residues. Germline V lookup: CDR1 MRHNA, CDR2 SNTAGT. The CDR3 region has the DNA TGTGCCAGCAGTGAAACAATAGGTTCCCGGGAGCAGTACTTC. Encoded protein: CASSETIGSREQYF.